This T cell receptor (beta chain) was found in a study of PD-L1 blockade in urothelial cancer. The overall study: The analyses of blood took place 3 weeks (second dose) and 6 weeks after treatment start. Study-wide findings and caveats: Lower pretreatment blood TCR clonality, under the median, predicted better survival, researchers reported.

Every PCR was spiked with synthetic TCR analog templates. TCRdb's copy holds only in-frame clones and misses some; the assay was immunoSEQ multiplex PCR. Here the sample spans under 35,000 clones, roughly nine tenths being singletons. Sample time point: peripheral blood 6 weeks after treatment start. Each patient contributed between 1 and 8 total time points of blood mononuclear cells, pretreatment and during treatment. With respect to this clone: Its antigen is not known.

The specimen was PBMCs, collected around atezolizumab (anti-PD-L1) treatment. The receptor comes from a man of 80 years or more with urothelial cancer.

The CDR3 region is CASSEYGNYGYTF. The CDR3 DNA follows: TGTGCCAGCAGTGAATACGGGAACTATGGCTACACCTTC. V gene TRBV6-1 combines with J gene TRBJ1-2; D call uncertain. V gave up 2 bases and J gave up 2 bases, with 6 bases separating them. Germline assignment: CDR1 MNHNS and CDR2 SASEGT. This CDR3 spans 13 amino acids.